The clone carrying this T cell receptor (beta chain) came up once. Its target is not known. Generated by immunoSEQ multiplex PCR, the TCRdb table keeps only in-frame clones and is missing some. Of approximately 100,000 clones listed, approximately 87% are singletons. Trimming shortened V by 0 bases and J by 4 bases, and 4 bases separated the two germline ends. The germline V gene encodes CDR1 SEHNR and CDR2 FQNEAQ (reference sequence). The CDR3 consists of 12 residues. This record belongs to a study of graft-versus-host responses after intestinal transplantation. At the level of the study: Each recipient received a multivisceral, liver-intestinal, or isolated intestinal graft.

Here the sequenced sample was unstimulated CD4+ T cells sorted from spleen or lymph node cells, taken before intestinal transplant. The origin of this receptor is a human donor who received an intestinal transplant. The V call is TRBV7-9, the J call TRBJ2-7; D gene ambiguous. CDR3: CASSLAAYEQYF. The DNA for the CDR3 is TGTGCCAGCAGCTTAGCCGCGTACGAGCAGTACTTC.